The 15 T cell receptor beta chains presented below share a single source sample, sequenced in a study of blood T cell repertoires in COVID-19. Sequencing used immunoSEQ multiplex PCR; TCRdb keeps in-frame clones, though not all of them. The table records some 150,000 clones, 85% to 90% of them present only once. Sequenced input: PBMCs or T cells enriched from blood (not recorded which). Receptors originate from a woman aged 30 to 39 with acute COVID-19.

The chain joins TRBV19 to TRBJ2-6, with D tentatively TRBD2 (5 bases). Trimming removed 4 bases from V and 4 bases from J, with 11 bases in between. From germline, CDR1 is LNHDA and CDR2 SQIVND (reference sequence). The CDR3 is 15 amino acids. The CDR3, as DNA: TGTGCCAGTAGTACCTCGGGAATCGGGGCCAACGTCCTGACTTTC. The encoded protein is CASSTSGIGANVLTF.

The chain has TRBV7-2 and TRBJ1-5; 9 bases match TRBD1. In germline, CDR1 is SGHTA, CDR2 FQGNSA. J lost 3 bases, V lost 1 base, and 1 base had no gene match. This CDR3 is 15 amino acids long. DNA for the CDR3: TGTGCCAGCAGCTTAGGGGACAGGGACAATCAGCCCCAGCATTTT. This translates into CASSLGDRDNQPQHF.

This clone was counted once. This chain links TRBV10-3 with TRBJ1-1; no clear D. Germline CDR1 ENHRY, CDR2 SYGVKD. This CDR3 comprises 13 residues. The V end was cut by 3 bases, the J end by 0 bases, with 5 bases between. In DNA, the CDR3 is TGTGCCATCAGTGAACTGTTGAACACTGAAGCTTTCTTT. This translates into CAISELLNTEAFF.

The chain has TRBV18 and TRBJ2-7; 9 bases map to TRBD1. The trim removed 2 bases at V and 1 base at J, leaving 3 bases unmatched. Germline V gene sequence: CDR1 KGHSH, CDR2 LQKENI. The CDR3 spans 15 residues. This CDR3 is CASSPTGTGSYEQYF. The CDR3 DNA reads TGTGCCAGCTCACCAACCGGGACAGGGTCCTACGAGCAGTACTTC.

CDR3 region: CASSPTPNRGLIYGYTF. The CDR3 nucleotides read TGCGCCAGCAGCCCTACGCCAAACAGGGGGCTAATCTATGGCTACACCTTC. The rearrangement links TRBV5-1 to TRBJ1-2; TRBD1 aligns across 9 bases. The germline V gene has CDR1 SGHRS and CDR2 YFSETQ. The CDR3 is 17 amino acids. Trimming removed 4 bases from V and 4 bases from J; junction bases left unmatched: 14.

The chain uses TRBV28 and TRBJ2-1; tentative D call: TRBD2 (5 bases). CDR1 is MDHEN and CDR2 is SYDVKM in the germline V gene. The CDR3 sequence is 15 residues long. V dropped 3 bases and J dropped 1 base, with 10 bases sitting between them. The CDR3 loop is CASSLGAGSYNEQFF. CDR3 DNA sequence: TGTGCCAGCAGTTTGGGAGCTGGGTCCTACAATGAGCAGTTCTTC. The full variable domain, with the rest looked up from reference TRBV28 and TRBJ2-1, is DVKVTQSSRYLVKRTGEKVFLECVQDMDHENMFWYRQDPGLGLRLIYFSYDVKMKEKGDIPEGYSVSREKKERFSLILESASTNQTSMYLCASSLGAGSYNEQFFGPGTRLTVL.

The chain combines TRBV5-6 with TRBJ2-7; 8 bases are a match to TRBD1. Per the germline V gene, CDR1 is SGHDT and CDR2 is YYEEEE. This CDR3 comprises 13 residues. V trimming: 2 bases; J trimming: 7 bases; junction bases outside the gene matches: 5. CDR3 in amino acids: CASSFGQGWEQYF. The CDR3 nucleotides read TGTGCCAGCAGCTTCGGACAGGGCTGGGAGCAGTACTTC.

This clone was detected ten times or more. This chain uses TRBV18 with TRBJ2-3; D might be TRBD2 (6 bases). CDR1 and CDR2 from the germline V gene are KGHSH and LQKENI. V dropped 8 bases and J dropped 2 bases, with 23 bases sitting between them. CDR3 size: 17 residues. CDR3 region: CASQTRDSYIDTDTQYF. As DNA, the CDR3 is TGTGCCAGCCAAACTCGGGACTCCTATATTGACACAGATACGCAGTATTTT.

The chain uses TRBV2 and TRBJ2-2, with TRBD1 matching 8 bases. Looked up from germline, CDR1 is SNHLY and CDR2 is FYNNEI. With V trimmed by 6 bases and J by 6 bases, 0 bases remained unmatched. CDR3 length: 12 amino acids. The CDR3 sequence is CASRDRAGELFF. Written as DNA, the CDR3 is TGTGCCAGCAGGGACAGGGCCGGGGAGCTGTTTTTT. Complete variable domain (other parts from reference TRBV2 and TRBJ2-2): EPEVTQTPSHQVTQMGQEVILRCVPISNHLYFYWYRQILGQKVEFLVSFYNNEISEKSEIFDDQFSVERPDGSNFTLKIRSTKLEDSAMYFCASRDRAGELFFGEGSRLTVL.

J is TRBJ1-3 and V is TRBV28, with 11 bases that match TRBD1. With V trimmed by 5 bases and J by 0 bases, 6 bases remained unmatched. The CDR3 runs to 17 residues. Germline V gene data show CDR1 as MDHEN and CDR2 as SYDVKM. The CDR3 coding sequence is TGTGCCAGCAGTGGGACAGGGGGGCCGTTCTCTGGAAACACCATATATTTT. This gives the protein CASSGTGGPFSGNTIYF. Based on the CDR3 plus reference TRBV28 and TRBJ1-3, the full variable domain is DVKVTQSSRYLVKRTGEKVFLECVQDMDHENMFWYRQDPGLGLRLIYFSYDVKMKEKGDIPEGYSVSREKKERFSLILESASTNQTSMYLCASSGTGGPFSGNTIYFGEGSWLTVV.

The gene calls are TRBV3-1 (or the pseudogene TRBV3-2) and TRBJ2-7; TRBD2 matches at 10 bases. Germline V gives CDR1 LGHDT, CDR2 YNNKEL (reference sequence). V lost 2 bases to trimming and J lost 1 base; unmatched junction nucleotides: 8. The CDR3 sequence is 17 residues long. The CDR3: CASSQTRTSGKSYEQYF. CDR3 coding DNA: TGTGCCAGCAGCCAAACCAGGACTAGCGGAAAATCCTACGAGCAGTACTTC.

The V and J genes are TRBV19 and TRBJ1-6; 7 positions agree with TRBD1. The germline V gene has CDR1 LNHDA and CDR2 SQIVND (reference sequence). The CDR3 is 14 amino acids. Trimming took 6 bases from V and 5 from J; bases not matched to a gene: 4. The CDR3 sequence: CASRAGTDNSPLHF. The CDR3 DNA reads TGTGCCAGTAGAGCCGGGACAGATAATTCACCCCTCCACTTT.

The chain couples TRBV19 to TRBJ1-2; D is ambiguous. Germline lookup yields CDR1 LNHDA and CDR2 SQIVND (reference sequence). The V end lost 3 bases, the J end lost 1 base, and 12 bases lay between the germline ends. This CDR3 contains 15 residues. The DNA of the CDR3 is TGTGCCAGTAGTATGCGTGTCGGACTTAACTATGGCTACACCTTC. This codes for CASSMRVGLNYGYTF.

The gene calls are TRBV6-6 and TRBJ1-2, with D unresolved. The CDR3 is 13 amino acids. Trimming pared 7 bases from V and 4 bases from J, leaving 13 bases between. Germline CDR1 is MNHNY and CDR2 is SVGAGI (reference sequence). The CDR3 spells CASNSELFYGYTF. The CDR3 DNA follows: TGTGCCAGCAACTCCGAATTGTTCTATGGCTACACCTTC.

This chain links TRBV27 with TRBJ1-2; TRBD1 aligns across 9 bases. Unmatched junction bases numbered 19, after V lost 7 bases and J lost 1 base. CDR3 length: 19 amino acids. Germline lookup yields CDR1 MNHEY and CDR2 SMNVEV (reference sequence). This CDR3 reads CASTPLTGGAFIGNYGYTF. The CDR3 DNA follows: TGTGCCAGCACCCCTCTTACAGGGGGCGCTTTTATCGGTAACTATGGCTACACCTTC.